The entry below describes one T cell receptor beta chain. The antigen is not known. The DNA is omitted, as the CDR3 cannot be located on it reliably, and the CDR3 follows TCRdb's listing. Separation from the roughly 600-subject first cohort characterized the 120-subject validation cohort, to which the donors belonged. This entry comes from a study of cytomegalovirus exposure and HLA in healthy donors. Both ends counted, the CDR3 spans 18 residues. Sequencing was performed with immunoSEQ multiplex PCR; in TCRdb, only in-frame clones are kept and a portion is missing. The profile covers about 130,000 clones, with 80% to 90% appearing a single time and around 1.2% taken by the ten largest. Findings and caveats of the study: According to reports, the classifier identified cytomegalovirus status with high specificity and sensitivity. TCR clusters originating in the first cohort tended to co-occur in the roughly 120 validation repertoires, according to a later analysis.

The J gene is TRBJ2-7, the V gene TRBV21-1; the table's TRBD2 call for D was not verified on the DNA. TRBV21-1 constitutes a pseudogene. The sample consisted of PBMCs. This sequence was found in a woman aged 18-35 years in good health and CMV-seronegative. The CDR3 protein is CASRKRSVAGGSSYEQYF.